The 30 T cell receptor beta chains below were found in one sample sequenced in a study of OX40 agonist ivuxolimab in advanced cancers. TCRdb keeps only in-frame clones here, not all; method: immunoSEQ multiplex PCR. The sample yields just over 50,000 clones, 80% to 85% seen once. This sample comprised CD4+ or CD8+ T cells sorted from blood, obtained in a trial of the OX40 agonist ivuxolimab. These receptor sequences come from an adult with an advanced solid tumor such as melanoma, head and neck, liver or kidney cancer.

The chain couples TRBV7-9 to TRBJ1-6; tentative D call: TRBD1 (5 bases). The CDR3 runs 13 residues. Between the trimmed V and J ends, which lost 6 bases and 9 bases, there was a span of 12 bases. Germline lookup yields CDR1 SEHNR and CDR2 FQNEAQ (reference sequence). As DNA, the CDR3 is TGTGCCAGCAGATACACAGGAGGTTCACCCCTCCACTTT. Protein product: CASRYTGGSPLHF.

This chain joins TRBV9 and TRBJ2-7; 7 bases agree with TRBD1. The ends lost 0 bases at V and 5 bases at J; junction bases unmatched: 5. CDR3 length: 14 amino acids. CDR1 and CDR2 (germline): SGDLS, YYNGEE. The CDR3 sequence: CASSVGRQGNEQYF. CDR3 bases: TGTGCCAGCAGCGTAGGGAGACAGGGTAACGAGCAGTACTTC. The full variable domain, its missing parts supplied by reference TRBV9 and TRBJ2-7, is DSGVTQTPKHLITATGQRVTLRCSPRSGDLSVYWYQQSLDQGLQFLIQYYNGEERAKGNILERFSAQQFPDLHSELNLSSLELGDSALYFCASSVGRQGNEQYFGPGTRLTVT.

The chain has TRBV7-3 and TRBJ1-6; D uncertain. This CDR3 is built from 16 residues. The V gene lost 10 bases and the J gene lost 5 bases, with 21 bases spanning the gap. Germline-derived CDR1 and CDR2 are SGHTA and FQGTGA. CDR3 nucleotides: TGTGCCAAGCAGACTGCCCGCATGGAGGATAATTCACCCCTCCACTTT. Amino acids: CAKQTARMEDNSPLHF.

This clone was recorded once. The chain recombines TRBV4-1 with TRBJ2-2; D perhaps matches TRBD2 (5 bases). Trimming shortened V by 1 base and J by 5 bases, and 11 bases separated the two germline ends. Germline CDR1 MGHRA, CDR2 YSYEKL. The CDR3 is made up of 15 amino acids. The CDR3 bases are TGCGCCAGCAGCCAAGGGCTAGCCGGGACCGGGGAGCTGTTTTTT. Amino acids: CASSQGLAGTGELFF.

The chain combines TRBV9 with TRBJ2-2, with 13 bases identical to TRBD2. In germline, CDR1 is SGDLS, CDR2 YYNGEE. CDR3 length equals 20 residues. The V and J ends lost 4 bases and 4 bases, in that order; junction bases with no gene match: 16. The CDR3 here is CASSSRHSGLAGEGTGELFF. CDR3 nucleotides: TGTGCCAGCAGCTCCCGCCATTCAGGACTAGCGGGGGAGGGCACCGGGGAGCTGTTTTTT.

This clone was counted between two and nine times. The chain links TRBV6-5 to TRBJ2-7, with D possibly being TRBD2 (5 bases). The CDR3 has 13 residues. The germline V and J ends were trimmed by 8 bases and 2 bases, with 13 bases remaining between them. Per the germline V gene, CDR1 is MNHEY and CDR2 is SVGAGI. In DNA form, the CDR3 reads TGTGCCAGCCGGGATAGGGTAGCCTACGAGCAGTACTTC. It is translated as CASRDRVAYEQYF.

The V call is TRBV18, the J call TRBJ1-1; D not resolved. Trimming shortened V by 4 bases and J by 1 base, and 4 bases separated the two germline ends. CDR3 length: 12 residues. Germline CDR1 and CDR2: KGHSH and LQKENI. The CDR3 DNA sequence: TGTGCCAGCTCACAGGAGAACACTGAAGCTTTCTTT. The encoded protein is CASSQENTEAFF.

CDR3 nucleotides: TGCGCCAGCAGCCAAGGAAGGGCGGGACTAGCGTTCGCAGATACGCAGTATTTT. Translation gives CASSQGRAGLAFADTQYF. The chain links TRBV4-1 to TRBJ2-3; the match to TRBD2 covers 10 bases. Germline V CDR1 and CDR2: MGHRA, YSYEKL. Trimming took 1 base from V and 4 from J; bases not matched to a gene: 11. CDR3 length: 18 amino acids.

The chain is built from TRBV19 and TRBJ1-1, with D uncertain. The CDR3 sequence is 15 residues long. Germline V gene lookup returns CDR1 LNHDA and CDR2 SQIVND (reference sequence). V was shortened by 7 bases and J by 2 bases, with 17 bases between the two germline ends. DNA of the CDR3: TGTGCCAGTACCCTCCTGGCAGGTACTAACACTGAAGCTTTCTTT. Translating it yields CASTLLAGTNTEAFF.

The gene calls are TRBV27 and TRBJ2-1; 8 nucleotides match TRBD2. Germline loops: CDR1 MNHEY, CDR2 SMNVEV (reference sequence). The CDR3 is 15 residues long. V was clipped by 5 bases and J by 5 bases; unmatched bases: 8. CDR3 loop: CASSRAGALNNEQFF. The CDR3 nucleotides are TGTGCCAGCAGTCGAGCGGGGGCACTTAACAATGAGCAGTTCTTC.

CDR3 coding DNA: TGTGCCAGCAGCTTGACGGGACGGACAACCTACGAGCAGTACTTC. It translates to CASSLTGRTTYEQYF. The chain couples TRBV5-6 to TRBJ2-7; D may match TRBD1 or TRBD2 (5 bases each). CDR1 SGHDT and CDR2 YYEEEE come from the germline V gene. This CDR3 comprises 15 residues. Between the trimmed V and J ends, which lost 1 base and 2 bases, there was a span of 13 bases. The full variable domain, its missing parts supplied by reference TRBV5-6 and TRBJ2-7, is DAGVTQSPTHLIKTRGQQVTLRCSPKSGHDTVSWYQQALGQGPQFIFQYYEEEERQRGNFPDRFSGHQFPNYSSELNVNALLLGDSALYLCASSLTGRTTYEQYFGPGTRLTVT.

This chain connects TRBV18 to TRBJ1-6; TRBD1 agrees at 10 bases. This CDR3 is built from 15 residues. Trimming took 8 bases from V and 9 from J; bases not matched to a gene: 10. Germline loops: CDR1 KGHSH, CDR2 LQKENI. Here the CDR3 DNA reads TGTGCCAGCGCCCAGGGACAGGGGTTTCGTTCACCCCTCCACTTT. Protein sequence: CASAQGQGFRSPLHF.

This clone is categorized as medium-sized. CDR3 sequence (DNA): TGCAGCACATTCACGAGGGAGACCCAGTACTTC. Translation: CSTFTRETQYF. The rearrangement uses TRBV20-1 and TRBJ2-5; D ambiguous. Germline assignment: CDR1 DFQATT and CDR2 SNEGSKA (reference sequence). The CDR3 consists of 11 residues.

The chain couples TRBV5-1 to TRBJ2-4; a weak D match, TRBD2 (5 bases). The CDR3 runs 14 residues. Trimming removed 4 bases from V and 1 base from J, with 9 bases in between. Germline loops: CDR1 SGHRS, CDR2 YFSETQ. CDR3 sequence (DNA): TGCGCCAGCAGCCCGGGAATGGCCAAAAACATTCAGTACTTC. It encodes CASSPGMAKNIQYF.

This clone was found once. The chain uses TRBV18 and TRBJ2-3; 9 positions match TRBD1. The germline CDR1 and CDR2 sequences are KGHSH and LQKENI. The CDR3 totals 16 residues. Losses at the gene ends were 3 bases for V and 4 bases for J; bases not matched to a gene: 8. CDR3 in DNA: TGTGCCAGCTCACCCACAGGGGGCTTTTATTCAGATACGCAGTATTTT. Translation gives CASSPTGGFYSDTQYF. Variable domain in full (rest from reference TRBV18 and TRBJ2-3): NAGVMQNPRHLVRRRGQEARLRCSPMKGHSHVYWYRQLPEEGLKFMVYLQKENIIDESGMPKERFSAEFPKEGPSILRIQQVVRGDSAAYFCASSPTGGFYSDTQYFGPGTRLTVL.

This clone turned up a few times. DNA for the CDR3: TGTGCCAGCAGCTTGACAGAAGGAAAACTGTTTTTT. Translation: CASSLTEGKLFF. V usage is TRBV5-5 and J usage is TRBJ1-4; D ambiguous. Germline V gene sequence: CDR1 SGHKS, CDR2 YYEKEE (reference sequence). The CDR3 is 12 amino acids. V lost 1 base, J lost 10 bases, and 8 bases lay in between.

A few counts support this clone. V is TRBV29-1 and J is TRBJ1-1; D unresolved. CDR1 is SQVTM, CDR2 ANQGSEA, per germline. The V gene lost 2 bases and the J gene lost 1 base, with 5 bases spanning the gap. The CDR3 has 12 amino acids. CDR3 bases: TGCAGCGTTGAATGGGGGAACACTGAAGCTTTCTTT. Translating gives CSVEWGNTEAFF.

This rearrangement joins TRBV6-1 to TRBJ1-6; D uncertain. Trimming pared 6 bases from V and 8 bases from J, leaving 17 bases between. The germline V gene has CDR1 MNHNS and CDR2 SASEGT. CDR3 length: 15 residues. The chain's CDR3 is CASSTRGLGDSPLHF. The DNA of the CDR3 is TGTGCCAGCAGCACCAGAGGACTCGGGGATTCACCCCTCCACTTT.

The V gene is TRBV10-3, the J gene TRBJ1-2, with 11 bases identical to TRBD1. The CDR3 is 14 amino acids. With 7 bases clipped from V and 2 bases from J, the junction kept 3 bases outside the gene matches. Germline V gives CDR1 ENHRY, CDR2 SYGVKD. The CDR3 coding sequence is TGTGCCATCACCGGGACAGGGGGGAACTATGGCTACACCTTC. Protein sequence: CAITGTGGNYGYTF.

CDR3 nucleotides: TGCGCCAGCAGTGAAGGCGGGGGAGGTCGTGAGCAGTTCTTC. It is translated as CASSEGGGGREQFF. This sequence joins TRBV5-1 and TRBJ2-1, with 7 bases that match TRBD2. The CDR3 totals 14 residues. After removal of 5 bases from V and 9 bases from J, the junction contained 11 bases not matched to a gene. Per germline, CDR1 SGHRS and CDR2 YFSETQ.

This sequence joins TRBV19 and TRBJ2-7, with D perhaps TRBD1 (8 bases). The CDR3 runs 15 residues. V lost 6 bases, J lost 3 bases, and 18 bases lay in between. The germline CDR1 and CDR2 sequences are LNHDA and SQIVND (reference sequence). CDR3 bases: TGTGCCAGTAGGGGACAGGAAGGGAGGGACTACGAGCAGTACTTC. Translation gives CASRGQEGRDYEQYF.

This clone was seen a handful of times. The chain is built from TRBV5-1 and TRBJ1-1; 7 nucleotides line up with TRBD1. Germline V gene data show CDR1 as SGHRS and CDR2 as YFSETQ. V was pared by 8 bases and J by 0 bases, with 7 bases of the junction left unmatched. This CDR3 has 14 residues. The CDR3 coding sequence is TGCGCCAGTAGACAGGGTCCGGTGAACACTGAAGCTTTCTTT. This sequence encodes CASRQGPVNTEAFF.

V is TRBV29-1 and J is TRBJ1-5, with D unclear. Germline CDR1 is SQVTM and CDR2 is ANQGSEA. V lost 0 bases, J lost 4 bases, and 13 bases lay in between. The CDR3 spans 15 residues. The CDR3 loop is CSVEDLQLKNQPQHF. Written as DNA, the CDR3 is TGCAGCGTTGAAGATCTACAGCTTAAAAATCAGCCCCAGCATTTT.

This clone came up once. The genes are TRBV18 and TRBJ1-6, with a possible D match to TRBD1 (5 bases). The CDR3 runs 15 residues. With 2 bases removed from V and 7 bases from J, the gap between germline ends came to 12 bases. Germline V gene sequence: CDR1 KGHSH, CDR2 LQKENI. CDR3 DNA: TGTGCCAGCTCACCAAGTCAGGGACCCAATTCACCCCTCCACTTT. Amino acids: CASSPSQGPNSPLHF.

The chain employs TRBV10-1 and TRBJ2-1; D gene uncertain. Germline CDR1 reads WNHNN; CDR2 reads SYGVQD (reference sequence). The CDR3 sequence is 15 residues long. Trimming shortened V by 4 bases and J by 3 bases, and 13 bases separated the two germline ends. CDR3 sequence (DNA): TGCGCCAGCAGTGGGGGATTTGGGAACTACAATGAGCAGTTCTTC. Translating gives CASSGGFGNYNEQFF.

This chain's CDR3 is CASSGRGGLQETQYF. The CDR3 DNA follows: TGTGCCAGCAGCGGGCGGGGGGGACTCCAAGAGACCCAGTACTTC. The rearrangement uses TRBV4-2 and TRBJ2-5; 9 positions agree with TRBD2. Trimming took 5 bases from V and 1 from J; bases not matched to a gene: 5. CDR1 is LGHNA and CDR2 is YNFKEQ in the germline V gene. The CDR3 covers 15 residues.

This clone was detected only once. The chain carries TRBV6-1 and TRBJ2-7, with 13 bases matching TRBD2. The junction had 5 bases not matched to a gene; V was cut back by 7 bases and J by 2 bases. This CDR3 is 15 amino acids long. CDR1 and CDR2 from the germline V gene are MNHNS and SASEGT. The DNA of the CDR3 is TGTGCCAGCACCGGACTAGCGGGGGCCACCTACGAGCAGTACTTC. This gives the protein CASTGLAGATYEQYF.

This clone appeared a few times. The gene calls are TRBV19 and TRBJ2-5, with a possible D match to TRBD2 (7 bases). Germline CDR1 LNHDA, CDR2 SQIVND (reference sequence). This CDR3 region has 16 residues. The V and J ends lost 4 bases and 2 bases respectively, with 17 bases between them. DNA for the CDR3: TGTGCCAGTAGTACACAGGGAGGGTGGAGGCAAGAGACCCAGTACTTC. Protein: CASSTQGGWRQETQYF.

The CDR3 is CASSGFTPAYEQYF. In DNA form, the CDR3 reads TGTGCCAGCAGTGGGTTCACCCCCGCCTACGAGCAGTACTTC. This sequence joins TRBV6-1 and TRBJ2-7; D gene uncertain. The CDR3 spans 14 residues. With 4 bases removed from V and 2 bases from J, the gap between germline ends came to 12 bases. Per the germline V gene, CDR1 is MNHNS and CDR2 is SASEGT.

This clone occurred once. DNA for the CDR3: TGCGCCAGCAGCCAAGCACAGGAGATCCCCGGGGAGCTGTTTTTT. It codes for CASSQAQEIPGELFF. The genes are TRBV4-3 and TRBJ2-2, with D possibly matching TRBD1 (5 bases). Trimming left V 1 base short and J 6 bases short, with 12 bases between. The CDR3 extends over 15 amino acids. Germline CDR1 is LGHNA and CDR2 is YSLEER.